This T cell receptor beta chain was profiled in a study of blood T cell repertoires in COVID-19. In the study overall: COVID-19 samples from acute and convalescent phases originated in the United States, Italy and Spain. In each case, the material was cDNA or gDNA derived from T cells, B-cell-depleted T cells, or PBMCs.

The CDR3 spans 16 residues. Germline CDR1 is SEHNR and CDR2 is FQNEAQ (reference sequence). The trim removed 4 bases at V and 4 bases at J, leaving 7 bases unmatched. Sequencing was performed with immunoSEQ multiplex PCR; in TCRdb, only in-frame clones are kept and a portion is missing. The top ten clones hold about 4.3% of a sample with 470,000 or so clones, 80% to 90% of them seen once. This TCR was sampled from a woman aged 25 to 45 with acute or convalescent COVID-19. The V gene is TRBV7-9, the J gene TRBJ2-3, with TRBD2 identical over 11 bases. Sequencing input: peripheral blood. This chain's CDR3 is CASSSGTSGGPDTQYF. The DNA for the CDR3 is TGTGCCAGCAGCTCCGGGACTAGCGGTGGTCCAGATACGCAGTATTTT.